This T cell receptor beta chain was profiled in a study of T cells in Graves' hyperthyroidism and ophthalmopathy. About the study: The authors collected peripheral blood at initial diagnosis, before any treatment. The study's findings and limits: From stable hyperthyroidism, ophthalmopathy was set apart by a 13 V-J model. Within blood appeared most thyroid clonotypes that had expanded above 0.001.

The CDR3 regions of TCR beta were amplified from RNA transcripts. RT-PCR in the first round (using the HTBI primer set) targeted the TCR CDR3. TCRdb processed the multiplex PCR reads anew with MiXCR; each CDR3 protein has one entry. The sample lists a few hundred thousand distinct CDR3 sequences, approximately 16% occurring once. Germline CDR1 is LGHNA and CDR2 is YSLEER. There are 15 residues in the CDR3. The V end lost 0 bases, the J end lost 12 bases, and 18 bases lay between the germline ends. The table lists this clonotype with a few counts. Its specificity is unknown. The receptor comes from a woman in her thirties with Graves' ophthalmopathy. The sample was blood. V and J are TRBV4-3 and TRBJ2-1; possible D gene TRBD1, 6 bases. CDR3 coding DNA: TGCGCCAGCAGCCAAGATTTAGAGGGACATTCTCTGCAGTTCTTC. Translating it yields CASSQDLEGHSLQFF.